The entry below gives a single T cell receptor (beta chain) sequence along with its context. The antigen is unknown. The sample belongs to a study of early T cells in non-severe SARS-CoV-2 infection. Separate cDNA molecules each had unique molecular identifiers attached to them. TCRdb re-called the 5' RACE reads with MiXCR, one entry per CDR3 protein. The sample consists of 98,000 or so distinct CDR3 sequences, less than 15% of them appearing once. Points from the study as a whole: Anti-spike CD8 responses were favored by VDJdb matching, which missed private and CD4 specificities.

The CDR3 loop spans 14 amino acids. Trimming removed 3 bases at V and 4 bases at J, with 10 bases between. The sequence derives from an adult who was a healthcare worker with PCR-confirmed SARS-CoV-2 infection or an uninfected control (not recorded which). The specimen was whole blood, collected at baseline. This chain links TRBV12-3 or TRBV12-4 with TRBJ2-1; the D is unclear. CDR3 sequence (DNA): TGTGCCAGCAGTTTTGGCGGAGAATACAATGAGCAGTTCTTC. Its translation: CASSFGGEYNEQFF.